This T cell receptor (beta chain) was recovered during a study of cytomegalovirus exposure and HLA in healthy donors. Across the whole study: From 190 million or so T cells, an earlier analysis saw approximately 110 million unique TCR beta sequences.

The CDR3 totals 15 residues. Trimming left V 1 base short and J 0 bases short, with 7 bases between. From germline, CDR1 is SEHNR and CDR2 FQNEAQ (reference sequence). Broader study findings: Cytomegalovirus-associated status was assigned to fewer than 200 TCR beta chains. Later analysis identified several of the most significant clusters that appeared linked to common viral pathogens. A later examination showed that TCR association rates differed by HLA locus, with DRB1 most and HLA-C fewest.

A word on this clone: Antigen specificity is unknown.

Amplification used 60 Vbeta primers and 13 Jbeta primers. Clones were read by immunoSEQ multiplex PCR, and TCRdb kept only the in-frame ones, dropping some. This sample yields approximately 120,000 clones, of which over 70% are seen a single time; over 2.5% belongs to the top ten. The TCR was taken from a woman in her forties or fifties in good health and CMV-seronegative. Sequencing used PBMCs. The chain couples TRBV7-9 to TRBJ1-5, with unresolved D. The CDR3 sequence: CASSLGGNSNQPQHF. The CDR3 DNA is TGTGCCAGCAGCTTAGGAGGGAATAGCAATCAGCCCCAGCATTTT.